This entry lists 10 T cell receptor beta chains sequenced from one sample in a study of beta chain features in type 1 diabetes. General study results and limits: A moderate, significant TCRB CDR3 shortening appeared in type 1 diabetes across four CD4+ subsets.

These TCRs' antigens remain unknown. The authors reverse transcribed all of the isolated RNA, so sequencing captured expressed TCRB transcripts. TCRdb's copy holds only in-frame clones and misses some; the assay was immunoSEQ multiplex PCR. Of about 280,000 clones in the sample, over 14% were seen once. The sample was naive CD4+ T cells from blood. The receptors were gathered from a man aged 18-30 years with type 1 diabetes.

Remarks on this clone: The junction and the germline gene differ at one end; a read error may be behind it. The V call is TRBV19, the J call TRBJ2-1; 9 bases map to TRBD1. Germline loops: CDR1 LNHDA, CDR2 SQIVND (reference sequence). This CDR3 region has 14 residues. CDR3: CASSLEDRGNEQFF. DNA of the CDR3: TGTGCCAGTAGTCTAGAAGACAGGGGGAATGAGCAGTTCTTC.

The chain carries TRBV7-2 and TRBJ1-2, with D unclear. Germline V gene sequence: CDR1 SGHTA, CDR2 FQGNSA. This CDR3 is built from 14 residues. Trimming took 7 bases from V and 6 from J, leaving 18 bases between them. In DNA form, the CDR3 reads TGTGCCAGCACCAGGTACGGCCGCACGGATGGCTACACCTTC. It specifies CASTRYGRTDGYTF. The variable domain in full, with the rest retrieved from reference TRBV7-2 and TRBJ1-2, is GAGVSQSPSNKVTEKGKDVELRCDPISGHTALYWYRQSLGQGLEFLIYFQGNSAPDKSGLPSDRFSAERTGGSVSTLTIQRTQQEDSAVYLCASTRYGRTDGYTFGSGTRLTVV.

In this sample, this clone turned up a few times. V is TRBV19 and J is TRBJ1-1, with 11 bases lining up with TRBD1. Germline CDR1 reads LNHDA; CDR2 reads SQIVND (reference sequence). This CDR3 comprises 14 residues. The J segment lost 6 bases and the V segment lost 5 bases, leaving 5 bases of the junction unmatched. CDR3 sequence reads: CASSYGQGAAEAFF. The CDR3 coding sequence is TGTGCCAGTAGTTACGGACAGGGGGCGGCTGAAGCTTTCTTT.

This clone was recorded a few times. This chain links TRBV2 with TRBJ2-1; possible D gene TRBD2, 6 bases. The CDR3 runs to 18 residues. CDR1 is SNHLY, CDR2 FYNNEI, per germline. Trimming cost V 1 base and J 1 base, with 17 bases left between them. CDR3 DNA sequence: TGTGCCAGCAGTGAAGGCCCCCAGAGGGACTCATCCTACAATGAGCAGTTCTTC. This sequence encodes CASSEGPQRDSSYNEQFF.

The CDR3 spells CASSTPGLGYTF. The CDR3 DNA is TGTGCCAGCAGTACACCCGGACTTGGCTACACCTTC. The chain couples TRBV28 to TRBJ1-2; D unclear. CDR3 length: 12 residues. Trimming took 5 bases from V and 7 from J, leaving 11 bases between them. CDR1 is MDHEN and CDR2 is SYDVKM in the germline V gene.

The rearrangement links TRBV5-6 to TRBJ2-3; 13 bases are shared with TRBD2. V shed 4 bases, J shed 5 bases, and the junction held 4 bases outside the gene matches. The length of the CDR3 is 15 residues. Looked up from germline, CDR1 is SGHDT and CDR2 is YYEEEE. The CDR3: CASSGGLAGRDTQYF. DNA of the CDR3: TGTGCCAGCAGCGGGGGACTAGCGGGGCGAGATACGCAGTATTTT.

V usage is TRBV30 and J usage is TRBJ1-4, with no clear D. CDR1 and CDR2 (germline): GTSNPN, SVGIG (reference sequence). This CDR3 has 15 amino acids. The V end lost 4 bases, the J end lost 4 bases, and 16 bases lay between the germline ends. This CDR3 reads CAWNPGLTDNEKLFF. DNA of the CDR3: TGTGCCTGGAATCCAGGACTTACCGATAATGAAAAACTGTTTTTT.

The V and J genes are TRBV5-1 and TRBJ1-1; 8 nucleotides line up with TRBD1. V shed 5 bases and J 2 bases; nucleotides not matched to a gene: 5. The CDR3 contains 14 residues. The germline V gene encodes CDR1 SGHRS and CDR2 YFSETQ. The CDR3 DNA sequence: TGCGCCAGCAGGGCGGGACAGGTCAACACTGAAGCTTTCTTT. Translating it yields CASRAGQVNTEAFF.

The sample holds a few counts of this clone. The chain couples TRBV5-1 to TRBJ2-7, with 9 bases fitting TRBD2. V shed 0 bases, J shed 5 bases, and the junction held 3 bases outside the gene matches. CDR3 length equals 14 residues. Germline V gene data show CDR1 as SGHRS and CDR2 as YFSETQ. CDR3 DNA: TGCGCCAGCAGCTTGGACCTAGCGGGAAACGAGCAGTACTTC. This gives the protein CASSLDLAGNEQYF.

This clone was counted between two and nine times. The rearrangement links TRBV6-1 to TRBJ2-1; TRBD2 agrees at 7 bases. Trimming removed 7 bases from V and 6 bases from J; junction bases left unmatched: 6. This CDR3 comprises 13 residues. Germline V gene sequence: CDR1 MNHNS, CDR2 SASEGT. This CDR3 reads CASTSGVFNEQFF. The CDR3 region has the DNA TGTGCCAGCACGAGCGGGGTTTTCAATGAGCAGTTCTTC.